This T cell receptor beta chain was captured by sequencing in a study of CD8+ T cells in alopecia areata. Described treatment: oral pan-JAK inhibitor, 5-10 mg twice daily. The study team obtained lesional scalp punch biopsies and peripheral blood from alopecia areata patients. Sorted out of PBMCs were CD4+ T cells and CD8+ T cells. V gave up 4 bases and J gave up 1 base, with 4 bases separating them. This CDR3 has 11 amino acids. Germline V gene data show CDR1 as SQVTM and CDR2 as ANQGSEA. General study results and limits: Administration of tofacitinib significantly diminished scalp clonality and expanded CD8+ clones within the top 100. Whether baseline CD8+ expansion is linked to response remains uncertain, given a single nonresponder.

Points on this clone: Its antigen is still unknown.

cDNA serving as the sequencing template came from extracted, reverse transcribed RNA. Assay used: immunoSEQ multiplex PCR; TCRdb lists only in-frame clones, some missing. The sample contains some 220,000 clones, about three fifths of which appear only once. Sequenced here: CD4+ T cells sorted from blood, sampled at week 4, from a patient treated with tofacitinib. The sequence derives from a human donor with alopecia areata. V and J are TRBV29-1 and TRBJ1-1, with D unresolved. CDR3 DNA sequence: TGCAGCGTTGTTACGAACACTGAAGCTTTCTTT. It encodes CSVVTNTEAFF. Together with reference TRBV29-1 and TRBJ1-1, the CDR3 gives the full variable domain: SAVISQKPSRDICQRGTSLTIQCQVDSQVTMMFWYRQQPGQSLTLIATANQGSEATYESGFVIDKFPISRPNLTFSTLTVSNMSPEDSSIYLCSVVTNTEAFFGQGTRLTVV.